This passage covers 4 T cell receptor beta chains from one sample sequenced in a study of T cells in Graves' hyperthyroidism and ophthalmopathy. TCR beta CDR3 regions were amplified from RNA transcripts. Researchers ran a first-round RT-PCR on the TCR CDR3 using the HTBI primer set. TCRdb called the multiplex PCR reads again in MiXCR, with one record for every CDR3 protein. The data hold about 380,000 distinct CDR3 sequences, with less than 20% observed a single time. The sequencing sample was made of blood. The source of these receptors is a man younger than 30 with Graves' ophthalmopathy.

J is TRBJ1-1 and V is TRBV5-1; D perhaps matches TRBD1 (5 bases). Germline assignment: CDR1 SGHRS and CDR2 YFSETQ. The CDR3 consists of 15 residues. V shed 1 base and J shed 1 base, with 11 bases lying between them. CDR3 bases: TGCGCCAGCAGCTTGTATGGGGCAACGAACACTGAAGCTTTCTTT. Translation: CASSLYGATNTEAFF.

This clonotype was counted a few times. The DNA for the CDR3 is TGCAGCGTTTACGACGACAGGAGGAATGAAAAACTGTTTTTT. It encodes CSVYDDRRNEKLFF. This chain joins TRBV29-1 and TRBJ1-4, with D tentatively TRBD1 (6 bases). Germline CDR1 is SQVTM and CDR2 is ANQGSEA. V was shortened by 5 bases and J by 5 bases, with 15 bases between the two germline ends. The length of the CDR3 is 14 residues.

The chain links TRBV12-3 or TRBV12-4 to TRBJ2-7, with D perhaps matching TRBD2 (5 bases). This CDR3 is 16 amino acids long. The V end lost 3 bases, the J end lost 2 bases, and 17 bases lay between the germline ends. The CDR3 DNA is TGTGCCAGCAGTTTTTCGTCCCGGACGGGAACCTACGAGCAGTACTTC. It specifies CASSFSSRTGTYEQYF.

This clonotype was counted ten times or more. The CDR3 DNA is TGTGCCAGCAGCCAAGTATCGAAGGGCTGGACAGATACGCAGTATTTT. This gives the protein CASSQVSKGWTDTQYF. This chain connects TRBV3-1 to TRBJ2-3; D call uncertain. Trimming removed 1 base from V and 3 bases from J, with 14 bases in between. The CDR3 sequence is 16 residues long. Germline V gene data show CDR1 as LGHDT and CDR2 as YNNKEL (reference sequence).